What follows are 9 T cell receptor beta chains derived from one specimen sequenced in a study of cytomegalovirus exposure and HLA in healthy donors. PCR employed 60 Vbeta and 13 Jbeta primers. Libraries were prepared by immunoSEQ multiplex PCR; TCRdb keeps only in-frame clonotypes and omits some of them. The sample holds nearly 110,000 clones; about 75% are singletons and the top ten take 2.5%. The specimen was PBMCs. The receptors here all came from a man aged 35 to 55 in good health and CMV-seronegative.

The genes are TRBV7-2 and TRBJ2-5; 9 bases are a match to TRBD2. CDR1 and CDR2 (germline): SGHTA, FQGNSA. The CDR3 has 16 residues. The V gene end was trimmed by 4 bases and the J gene end by 4 bases; junction bases not matched to a gene: 10. The CDR3 loop is CASSSSRGGLGETQYF. The CDR3 DNA reads as TGTGCCAGCAGCTCTTCGCGGGGGGGCCTCGGAGAGACCCAGTACTTC.

The V call is TRBV6-1, the J call TRBJ2-5, with D hard to call. The DNA end is a closer match to TRBJ2-7, so the J assignment may be wrong. Germline CDR1 MNHNS, CDR2 SASEGT. The CDR3 length is 11 residues. CDR3 amino acids: CASTDGYEQYF. The CDR3 DNA is TGTGCCAGCACCGATGGTTACGAGCAGTACTTC.

The J gene is TRBJ1-2, the V gene TRBV7-8, with D possibly matching TRBD1 (5 bases). Trimming took 2 bases from V and 6 from J, leaving 7 bases between them. This CDR3 spans 12 amino acids. CDR1 is SGHVS and CDR2 is FQNEAQ in the germline V gene. The CDR3 region is CASSLRGNGYTF. CDR3 in DNA: TGTGCCAGCAGCTTACGGGGGAATGGCTACACCTTC. The complete variable domain, with remaining parts taken from reference TRBV7-8 and TRBJ1-2, reads GAGVSQSPRYKVAKRGQDVALRCDPISGHVSLFWYQQALGQGPEFLTYFQNEAQLDKSGLPSDRFFAERPEGSVSTLKIQRTQQEDSAVYLCASSLRGNGYTFGSGTRLTVV.

This clone was seen a handful of times. J is TRBJ2-1 and V is TRBV6-6; the match to TRBD2 covers 9 bases. This CDR3 is built from 14 residues. V shed 11 bases and J 9 bases; nucleotides not matched to a gene: 14. Germline lookup yields CDR1 MNHNY and CDR2 SVGAGI (reference sequence). The CDR3 is CAGSGASGVGEQFF. CDR3 in DNA: TGTGCCGGCTCCGGGGCTAGCGGGGTTGGTGAGCAGTTCTTC.

The CDR3 DNA sequence: TGCGCCAGCAGAGACCGACAGGGCCTCGGCCCTGAAGCTTTCTTT. This translates into CASRDRQGLGPEAFF. V is TRBV10-2 and J is TRBJ1-1, with 7 bases fitting TRBD1. With 6 bases clipped from V and 6 bases from J, the junction kept 13 bases outside the gene matches. CDR3 size: 15 residues. CDR1 is WSHSY, CDR2 SAAADI, per germline.

This clone was observed a single time. The rearrangement uses TRBV10-3 and TRBJ2-5, with a weak D call TRBD2 (5 bases). The CDR3 spans 11 residues. V lost 0 bases, J lost 11 bases, and 7 bases lay in between. Per germline, CDR1 ENHRY and CDR2 SYGVKD. This CDR3 reads CAISESWEQYF. CDR3 coding DNA: TGTGCCATCAGTGAGTCCTGGGAGCAGTACTTC.

V usage is TRBV5-1 and J usage is TRBJ2-7, with unresolved D. Germline V lookup: CDR1 SGHRS, CDR2 YFSETQ. Trimming took 0 bases from V and 2 from J, leaving 15 bases between them. The CDR3 extends over 16 amino acids. The CDR3 is CASSLELGSVTYEQYF. In DNA, the CDR3 is TGCGCCAGCAGCTTGGAGCTCGGGTCTGTGACCTACGAGCAGTACTTC.

The chain joins TRBV6-1 to TRBJ2-7; 10 bases fit TRBD1. V lost 7 bases, J lost 1 base, and 4 bases stayed unmatched. This CDR3 has 14 residues. The germline V gene has CDR1 MNHNS and CDR2 SASEGT. CDR3 DNA sequence: TGTGCCAGCACCGACAGGGGGCCATCCTACGAGCAGTACTTC. It specifies CASTDRGPSYEQYF.

The V call is TRBV29-1, the J call TRBJ2-3; the D gene is possibly TRBD2 (7 bases). This CDR3 has 15 amino acids. The V and J ends lost 5 bases and 2 bases respectively, with 17 bases between them. CDR1 SQVTM and CDR2 ANQGSEA come from the germline V gene. Here the CDR3 DNA reads TGCAGCGTTTCCGGTCGGGGGGCCTTCACAGATACGCAGTATTTT. Its translation is CSVSGRGAFTDTQYF.